The rows below give T cell receptor beta chains drawn from one sample of a study of blood T cell repertoires in COVID-19. TCRdb's table, derived via immunoSEQ multiplex PCR, lists solely in-frame clones and lacks some. The sample carries 400,000 or so clones, over 75% recorded once. The specimen sequenced was PBMCs or T cells enriched from blood (not recorded which). All receptors come from a young man who had recovered from COVID-19. The CDR3 runs from the conserved cysteine through the conserved F or W. The order of the fields is V gene, J gene, clone size, CDR3 length, D gene, CDR3 DNA, CDR3 protein. A D gene is named only where the DNA matches it firmly. Only part of the rows carry a size: once, few, many, or a class if the clone is expanded.

v_call: TRBV10-3
j_call: TRBJ2-7
clone_size: -
cdr3_length: 15
d_call: -
cdr3_nt: TGTGCCATCAGTGGTTCCCCCCGGGACAACTACGAGCAGTACTTC
cdr3_aa: CAISGSPRDNYEQYF

v_call: TRBV27
j_call: TRBJ2-3
clone_size: -
cdr3_length: 14
d_call: TRBD2
cdr3_nt: TGTGCCACGGAAGCGGGAGGTGGCTCAGATACGCAGTATTTT
cdr3_aa: CATEAGGGSDTQYF

v_call: TRBV19
j_call: TRBJ2-1
clone_size: -
cdr3_length: 16
d_call: TRBD2
cdr3_nt: TGTGCCAGTAGCCCCCGGACTAGCGGGCGTTACAATGAGCAGTTCTTC
cdr3_aa: CASSPRTSGRYNEQFF

v_call: TRBV5-1
j_call: TRBJ2-5
clone_size: -
cdr3_length: 15
d_call: -
cdr3_nt: TGCGCCAGCAGCTTGGGTTTCGCAGGCCAAGAGACCCAGTACTTC
cdr3_aa: CASSLGFAGQETQYF

v_call: TRBV7-8
j_call: TRBJ2-3
clone_size: -
cdr3_length: 16
d_call: TRBD1
cdr3_nt: TGTGCCAGCAGCTATATGACAGGGTTCCGTACCGATACGCAGTATTTT
cdr3_aa: CASSYMTGFRTDTQYF

v_call: TRBV18
j_call: TRBJ1-1
clone_size: -
cdr3_length: 16
d_call: -
cdr3_nt: TGTGCCAGCTCACAACTCACAGGCCCGGGGAACACTGAAGCTTTCTTT
cdr3_aa: CASSQLTGPGNTEAFF

v_call: TRBV9
j_call: TRBJ2-1
clone_size: -
cdr3_length: 15
d_call: TRBD2
cdr3_nt: TGTGCCAGCAGCGGGGGACTAGCGGGAGAGAATGAGCAGTTCTTC
cdr3_aa: CASSGGLAGENEQFF

v_call: TRBV18
j_call: TRBJ1-4
clone_size: -
cdr3_length: 14
d_call: -
cdr3_nt: TGTGCCAGCTCCTTGGGCCAGTTGAATGAAAAACTGTTTTTT
cdr3_aa: CASSLGQLNEKLFF

v_call: TRBV7-9
j_call: TRBJ1-2
clone_size: once
cdr3_length: 13
d_call: TRBD1
cdr3_nt: TGTGCCAGCAGCCGCCAGGGGACAGAAGGCTACACCTTC
cdr3_aa: CASSRQGTEGYTF

v_call: TRBV30
j_call: TRBJ1-3
clone_size: few
cdr3_length: 14
d_call: -
cdr3_nt: TGTGCCTGGAGTAGACAGGACCTTGGAAACACCATATATTTT
cdr3_aa: CAWSRQDLGNTIYF

v_call: TRBV2
j_call: TRBJ1-5
clone_size: -
cdr3_length: 14
d_call: -
cdr3_nt: TGTGCCAGCAGTGACGACAGCGTGAATCAGCCCCAGCATTTT
cdr3_aa: CASSDDSVNQPQHF

v_call: TRBV9
j_call: TRBJ1-3
clone_size: few
cdr3_length: 16
d_call: TRBD1
cdr3_nt: TGTGCCAGCAGCGTGGGACAGTCGGCGACGGGAAACACCATATATTTT
cdr3_aa: CASSVGQSATGNTIYF

v_call: TRBV28
j_call: TRBJ2-1
clone_size: few
cdr3_length: 15
d_call: TRBD2
cdr3_nt: TGTGCCAGCAGTTTAGTGGGAGGGATCCACAATGAGCAGTTCTTC
cdr3_aa: CASSLVGGIHNEQFF

v_call: TRBV6-5
j_call: TRBJ2-5
clone_size: -
cdr3_length: 14
d_call: TRBD2
cdr3_nt: TGTGCCAGCAGCCGGAGCGGGAGCGGCGAGACCCAGTACTTC
cdr3_aa: CASSRSGSGETQYF

v_call: TRBV6-5
j_call: TRBJ1-1
clone_size: -
cdr3_length: 11
d_call: -
cdr3_nt: TGTGCCAGCAGTTTAGGGGGAAGGACTTTCTTT
cdr3_aa: CASSLGGRTFF

v_call: TRBV19
j_call: TRBJ1-5
clone_size: few
cdr3_length: 14
d_call: -
cdr3_nt: TGTGCCAGTAGTACCGCAGGGCGCGATCAGCCCCAGCATTTT
cdr3_aa: CASSTAGRDQPQHF

v_call: TRBV28
j_call: TRBJ2-5
clone_size: -
cdr3_length: 12
d_call: -
cdr3_nt: TGTGCCAGCAGCTCTATGAAGAAGACCCAGTACTTC
cdr3_aa: CASSSMKKTQYF

v_call: TRBV28
j_call: TRBJ2-7
clone_size: -
cdr3_length: 12
d_call: TRBD2
cdr3_nt: TGTGCCAGCAAACTAGCGGGATACGAGCAGTACTTC
cdr3_aa: CASKLAGYEQYF

v_call: TRBV28
j_call: TRBJ2-7
clone_size: -
cdr3_length: 13
d_call: TRBD2
cdr3_nt: TGTGCCAGCAGTGCACCAACTAGCGGGAGGGATTACTTC
cdr3_aa: CASSAPTSGRDYF

v_call: TRBV6-1
j_call: TRBJ1-2
clone_size: -
cdr3_length: 16
d_call: -
cdr3_nt: TGTGCCAGCAGTGAAAGGGGCCCGCCGGGCCTTTATGGCTACACCTTC
cdr3_aa: CASSERGPPGLYGYTF

v_call: TRBV7-2
j_call: TRBJ2-1
clone_size: once
cdr3_length: 15
d_call: TRBD2
cdr3_nt: TGTGCCAGCAGCTTTACAAGCGGGACCTACAATGAGCAGTTCTTC
cdr3_aa: CASSFTSGTYNEQFF

v_call: TRBV20-1
j_call: TRBJ2-7
clone_size: once
cdr3_length: 19
d_call: TRBD2
cdr3_nt: TGCAGTGCAAGTTCCTCCACCCTGACTAGCGGGAGGACCCCCTACGAGCAGTACTTC
cdr3_aa: CSASSSTLTSGRTPYEQYF